The 27 T cell receptor beta chains below were found in one sample sequenced in a study of blood T cell repertoires in COVID-19 (dated by TCRdb to about 2020). Receptor libraries were prepared by the immunoSEQ multiplex PCR assay. TCRdb carries this immuneACCESS record with in-frame sequences only. Its versions omit some clonotypes, under half of them owing to an unresolved V gene in the studies checked, with the rest unexplained. Here the sample has about 120,000 clones; approximately 86% occur a single time. The ten top clones hold 7.7% of the sample. Source material: peripheral blood. These receptors were obtained from a human donor in a cohort sampled during active COVID-19.

The chain joins TRBV7-8 to TRBJ2-1, with unresolved D. In germline, CDR1 is SGHVS, CDR2 FQNEAQ. The V and J ends lost 5 bases and 0 bases respectively, with 14 bases between them. The CDR3 is 16 residues long. The CDR3 DNA is TGTGCCAGCAGCCTGAGAGGCGATAGCTCCTACAATGAGCAGTTCTTC. This gives the protein CASSLRGDSSYNEQFF. Together with reference TRBV7-8 and TRBJ2-1, the CDR3 gives the full variable domain: GAGVSQSPRYKVAKRGQDVALRCDPISGHVSLFWYQQALGQGPEFLTYFQNEAQLDKSGLPSDRFFAERPEGSVSTLKIQRTQQEDSAVYLCASSLRGDSSYNEQFFGPGTRLTVL.

This clone turned up a few times. The V call is TRBV7-2, the J call TRBJ2-7, with 9 positions matching TRBD1. Germline-derived CDR1 and CDR2 are SGHTA and FQGNSA. V trimming: 5 bases; J trimming: 7 bases; junction bases outside the gene matches: 9. CDR3 size: 14 residues. CDR3 sequence: CASSLAGTGREQYF. CDR3 in DNA: TGTGCCAGCAGCCTGGCCGGGACAGGGCGAGAGCAGTACTTC.

The chain employs TRBV30 and TRBJ2-7, with 8 nucleotides matching TRBD2. Germline V gene sequence: CDR1 GTSNPN, CDR2 SVGIG (reference sequence). J was trimmed by 3 bases and V by 3 bases; bases with no gene match: 7. The CDR3 has 14 amino acids. The chain's CDR3 is CAWSRGLAGYEQYF. The CDR3 DNA follows: TGTGCCTGGAGCAGGGGTCTAGCGGGCTACGAGCAGTACTTC.

This sequence joins TRBV2 and TRBJ2-6; D is uncertain. The CDR3 consists of 15 residues. Per the germline V gene, CDR1 is SNHLY and CDR2 is FYNNEI. V shed 3 bases and J shed 4 bases, with 10 bases lying between them. The CDR3 loop reads CASSDWAPGANVLTF. The DNA of the CDR3 is TGTGCCAGCAGTGACTGGGCCCCCGGGGCCAACGTCCTGACTTTC.

This rearrangement joins TRBV6-5 to TRBJ2-5; no clear D. The CDR3 has 15 amino acids. V was clipped by 7 bases and J by 0 bases, with 15 bases between them. Germline V lookup: CDR1 MNHEY, CDR2 SVGAGI. The CDR3 DNA reads TGTGCCAGCACCATAATGGGCCAGCACCAAGAGACCCAGTACTTC. Translated, it gives CASTIMGQHQETQYF.

This clone was found once. The chain employs TRBV7-2 and TRBJ1-5; the D gene is possibly TRBD1 (6 bases). Trimming removed 6 bases at V and 0 bases at J, with 12 bases between. This CDR3 has 15 residues. Germline V lookup: CDR1 SGHTA, CDR2 FQGNSA. In DNA form, the CDR3 reads TGTGCCAGCAGTCCACAGGGATCTAGCAATCAGCCCCAGCATTTT. Translating gives CASSPQGSSNQPQHF.

The gene calls are TRBV27 and TRBJ1-2, with D possibly TRBD1 on 6 matching bases. CDR3 length equals 15 residues. V was clipped by 4 bases and J by 4 bases, with 16 bases between them. CDR1 and CDR2 (germline): MNHEY, SMNVEV (reference sequence). The CDR3 DNA sequence: TGTGCCAGCAGTTCCTCCCCGGGACACCGCTATGGCTACACCTTC. Amino acids: CASSSSPGHRYGYTF.

The chain carries TRBV24-1 and TRBJ2-3; 7 nucleotides line up with TRBD1. CDR1 and CDR2 from the germline V gene are KGHDR and SFDVKD. This CDR3 is built from 13 residues. The junction had 3 bases not matched to a gene; V was cut back by 5 bases and J by 5 bases. The CDR3 spells CATSGGGRDTQYF. DNA of the CDR3: TGTGCCACCAGTGGAGGGGGCAGAGATACGCAGTATTTT.

The chain links TRBV19 to TRBJ2-1; 10 nucleotides line up with TRBD1. V lost 1 base and J lost 0; bases outside the gene matches: 12. The CDR3 sequence is 20 residues long. CDR1 is LNHDA and CDR2 is SQIVND in the germline V gene (reference sequence). CDR3 nucleotide sequence: TGTGCCAGTAGTATAGGGACAGGGGGAAGGAGTTCGGGCTCCTACAATGAGCAGTTCTTC. This translates into CASSIGTGGRSSGSYNEQFF.

This clone was recorded only once. The chain carries TRBV7-9 and TRBJ2-7; D perhaps matches TRBD1 (5 bases). This CDR3 region has 14 residues. The V gene lost 2 bases and the J gene lost 5 bases, with 13 bases spanning the gap. Germline CDR1 SEHNR, CDR2 FQNEAQ (reference sequence). CDR3 amino acids: CASSLHSARDEQYF. The CDR3 DNA follows: TGTGCCAGCAGCTTACACAGCGCCAGGGACGAGCAGTACTTC. The entire variable domain, with the rest obtained from reference TRBV7-9 and TRBJ2-7, is as follows: DTGVSQNPRHKITKRGQNVTFRCDPISEHNRLYWYRQTLGQGPEFLTYFQNEAQLEKSRLLSDRFSAERPKGSFSTLEIQRTEQGDSAMYLCASSLHSARDEQYFGPGTRLTVT.

J is TRBJ2-3 and V is TRBV19, with a weak D call TRBD1 (5 bases). Trimming removed 3 bases from V and 3 bases from J, with 13 bases in between. The germline CDR1 and CDR2 sequences are LNHDA and SQIVND (reference sequence). There are 15 residues in the CDR3. In nucleotides, the CDR3 is TGTGCCAGTAGTATTTTTGGGGCGTCAACAGATACGCAGTATTTT. Its protein product is CASSIFGASTDTQYF.

The chain has TRBV6-5 and TRBJ2-1; 8 nucleotides match TRBD1. Germline V CDR1 and CDR2: MNHEY, SVGAGI. This CDR3 has 15 residues. The junction had 10 bases not matched to a gene; V was cut back by 4 bases and J by 8 bases. CDR3: CASSSGGARVDEQFF. DNA of the CDR3: TGTGCCAGCAGTTCAGGGGGCGCGAGGGTCGATGAGCAGTTCTTC.

The chain has TRBV19 and TRBJ2-7; TRBD1 agrees at 9 bases. This CDR3 has 12 amino acids. Germline V gives CDR1 LNHDA, CDR2 SQIVND (reference sequence). The J segment lost 2 bases and the V segment lost 9 bases, leaving 2 bases of the junction unmatched. CDR3: CASRDRAYEQYF. The CDR3 bases are TGTGCCAGCCGGGACAGGGCCTACGAGCAGTACTTC.

This clone was detected only once. Written as DNA, the CDR3 is TGTGCCACCAGCAGAGATCGATCGGGGTTTAATGAAAAACTGTTTTTT. It specifies CATSRDRSGFNEKLFF. V gene TRBV15 combines with J gene TRBJ1-4; D is uncertain. This CDR3 has 16 residues. V was shortened by 0 bases and J by 4 bases, with 12 bases between the two germline ends. CDR1 is LNHNV and CDR2 is YYDKDF in the germline V gene (reference sequence).

J is TRBJ1-2 and V is TRBV30; weak D call: TRBD1 (6 bases). V lost 4 bases and J lost 3, with 21 bases in between. CDR1 and CDR2 (germline): GTSNPN, SVGIG (reference sequence). The CDR3 length is 16 residues. The CDR3 spells CAWKVGFKAGDYGYTF. The CDR3 coding sequence is TGTGCCTGGAAAGTCGGGTTCAAGGCAGGGGACTATGGCTACACCTTC. Full variable domain (rest looked up from reference TRBV30 and TRBJ1-2): SQTIHQWPATLVQPVGSPLSLECTVEGTSNPNLYWYRQAAGRGLQLLFYSVGIGQISSEVPQNLSASRPQDRQFILSSKKLLLSDSGFYLCAWKVGFKAGDYGYTFGSGTRLTVV.

This clone was observed once. This sequence joins TRBV7-6 and TRBJ2-7, with a possible D match to TRBD2 (5 bases). CDR3 length: 14 amino acids. Trimming took off 1 base at V and 6 bases at J, with 13 bases between the two ends. From germline, CDR1 is SGHVS and CDR2 FNYEAQ. The CDR3 region is CASSLVSLAGEQYF. In nucleotides, the CDR3 is TGTGCCAGCAGCTTAGTATCGCTCGCGGGCGAGCAGTACTTC.

This rearrangement joins TRBV29-1 to TRBJ2-3; 9 nucleotides agree with TRBD1. Trimming removed 7 bases from V and 4 bases from J; junction bases left unmatched: 21. CDR3 size: 18 residues. CDR1 and CDR2 from the germline V gene are SQVTM and ANQGSEA. CDR3 nucleotides: TGCAGCGCCCTGCCCCAGTCCCCGGGACAGGGAGGTCCAGATACGCAGTATTTT. Protein sequence: CSALPQSPGQGGPDTQYF.

The CDR3 sequence is CASSPGTSGSTADTQYF. For the CDR3, the DNA is TGCGCCAGCAGCCCAGGGACTAGCGGGAGCACCGCAGATACGCAGTATTTT. The V gene is TRBV5-1, the J gene TRBJ2-3; TRBD2 matches at 14 bases. CDR1 is SGHRS and CDR2 is YFSETQ in the germline V gene. CDR3 length: 17 residues. V was clipped by 4 bases and J by 4 bases; unmatched bases: 8. The variable domain in full, completed from reference TRBV5-1 and TRBJ2-3, reads KAGVTQTPRYLIKTRGQQVTLSCSPISGHRSVSWYQQTPGQGLQFLFEYFSETQRNKGNFPGRFSGRQFSNSRSEMNVSTLELGDSALYLCASSPGTSGSTADTQYFGPGTRLTVL.

The V gene is TRBV14, the J gene TRBJ2-5; D gene ambiguous. This CDR3 comprises 13 residues. CDR1 and CDR2 (germline): SGHDN, FVKESK. V lost 4 bases, J lost 1 base, and 7 bases lay in between. The chain's CDR3 is CASSRELQETQYF. The CDR3 DNA follows: TGTGCCAGCAGCCGAGAACTCCAAGAGACCCAGTACTTC.

This sequence joins TRBV6-8 and TRBJ1-2, with a possible D match to TRBD1 (6 bases). This CDR3 has 15 residues. V was clipped by 5 bases and J by 6 bases, with 19 bases between them. Germline values: CDR1 MNHGY, CDR2 SAAAGT. The CDR3 reads CASSTRGGKIHGYTF. The DNA for the CDR3 is TGTGCCAGCAGTACCAGAGGGGGTAAAATCCATGGCTACACCTTC.

The rearrangement links TRBV5-1 to TRBJ2-5, with 7 bases identical to TRBD2. This CDR3 spans 15 amino acids. CDR1 SGHRS and CDR2 YFSETQ come from the germline V gene. V shed 10 bases, J shed 1 base, and the junction held 13 bases outside the gene matches. CDR3 sequence: CACHNYGGVQETQYF. The CDR3 bases are TGCGCCTGCCATAACTATGGGGGGGTCCAAGAGACCCAGTACTTC.

This sequence joins TRBV2 and TRBJ2-5; TRBD2 is a possible D gene (6 bases). This CDR3 is built from 15 residues. V was cut by 6 bases and J by 2 bases, with 16 bases left in between. CDR1 is SNHLY, CDR2 FYNNEI, per germline. The CDR3 is CASRQRDLKQETQYF. The CDR3 DNA reads TGTGCCAGCAGACAACGGGACTTAAAGCAAGAGACCCAGTACTTC.

The V gene is TRBV3-1 (or the pseudogene TRBV3-2), the J gene TRBJ2-1; D is perhaps TRBD1 (6 bases). This CDR3 is 15 amino acids long. The V end lost 1 base, the J end lost 9 bases, and 16 bases lay between the germline ends. Germline assignment: CDR1 LGHDT and CDR2 YNNKEL (reference sequence). CDR3 bases: TGTGCCAGCAGCCAAGGCACTATCTCACAGGGTGAGCAGTTCTTC. It translates to CASSQGTISQGEQFF.

This chain connects TRBV6-1 to TRBJ2-7, with D perhaps TRBD2 (5 bases). Germline CDR1 MNHNS, CDR2 SASEGT. CDR3 size: 14 residues. Trimming pared 2 bases from V and 7 bases from J, leaving 15 bases between. The CDR3 sequence: CASSEMAASGEQYF. Here the CDR3 DNA reads TGTGCCAGCAGTGAAATGGCGGCTTCGGGGGAGCAGTACTTC.

This clone appeared once. The rearrangement joins TRBV7-9 to TRBJ2-7; 7 bases align to TRBD2. V lost 7 bases to trimming and J lost 0 bases; unmatched junction nucleotides: 3. The CDR3 spans 13 residues. Germline lookup yields CDR1 SEHNR and CDR2 FQNEAQ (reference sequence). CDR3 sequence: CASTRTSSYEQYF. The CDR3, as DNA: TGTGCCAGCACCCGGACTAGCTCCTACGAGCAGTACTTC.

This clone was found once. J is TRBJ1-5 and V is TRBV2; tentative D call: TRBD1 (6 bases). Germline CDR1 is SNHLY and CDR2 is FYNNEI. V dropped 0 bases and J dropped 7 bases, with 10 bases sitting between them. The CDR3 extends over 14 amino acids. Here the CDR3 DNA reads TGTGCCAGCAGTGAAGCGGACAGTGAACAGCCCCAGCATTTT. It codes for CASSEADSEQPQHF. Complete variable domain (other parts from reference TRBV2 and TRBJ1-5): EPEVTQTPSHQVTQMGQEVILRCVPISNHLYFYWYRQILGQKVEFLVSFYNNEISEKSEIFDDQFSVERPDGSNFTLKIRSTKLEDSAMYFCASSEADSEQPQHFGDGTRLSIL.

V and J are TRBV7-2 and TRBJ1-2; D possibly corresponds to TRBD1 (5 bases). Trimming removed 4 bases from V and 0 bases from J, with 21 bases in between. This CDR3 contains 18 residues. Looked up from germline, CDR1 is SGHTA and CDR2 is FQGNSA. CDR3 nucleotide sequence: TGTGCCAGCAGCTCCAGGGAGGGGCTTCTAAACTCTAACTATGGCTACACCTTC. Translating gives CASSSREGLLNSNYGYTF.